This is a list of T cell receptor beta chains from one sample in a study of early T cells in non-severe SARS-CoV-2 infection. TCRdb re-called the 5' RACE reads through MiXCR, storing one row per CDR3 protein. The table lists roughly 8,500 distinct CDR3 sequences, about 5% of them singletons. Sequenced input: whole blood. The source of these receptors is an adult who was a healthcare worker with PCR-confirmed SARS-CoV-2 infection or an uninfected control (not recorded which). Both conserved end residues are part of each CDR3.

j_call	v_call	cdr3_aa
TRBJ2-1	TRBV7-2	CASSLVGGNTYNEQFF
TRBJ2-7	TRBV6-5	CASSYGTSAYSYEQYF
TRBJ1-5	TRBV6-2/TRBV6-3	CASKVSLRQGGGQPQHF
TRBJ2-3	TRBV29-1	CSVLGLDTQYF
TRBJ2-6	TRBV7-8	CASSPTTDRDNGANVLTF
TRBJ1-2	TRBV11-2	CASSLASQGAGYTF
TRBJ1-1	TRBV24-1	CATSDTQTGLHTEAFF
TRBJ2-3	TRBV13	CASSPRERASTDTQYF
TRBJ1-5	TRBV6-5	CASSFNRHQPQHF
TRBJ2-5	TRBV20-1	CSANVGPVETQYF
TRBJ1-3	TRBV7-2	CASSLAGRGNTIYF
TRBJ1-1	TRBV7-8	CASSPGTTNTEAFF
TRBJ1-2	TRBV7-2	CASSPRGASNYGYTF
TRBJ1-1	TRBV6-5	CASSYRTEAFF
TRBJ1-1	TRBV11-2	CASSLDSAREAFF
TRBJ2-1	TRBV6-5	CASSPRTSGRAAAPGGGEQFF
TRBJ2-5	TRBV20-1	CSARQTRETQYF
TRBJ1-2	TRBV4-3	CASSQDRTSNYGYTF
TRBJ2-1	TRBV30	CAWLRQSSYNEQFF
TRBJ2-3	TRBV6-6	CATTTGDPSAQYF
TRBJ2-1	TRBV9	CASSGTPKGEQFF
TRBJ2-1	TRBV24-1	CATADPGLATEQFF
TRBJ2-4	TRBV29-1	CSVEGTENIQYF
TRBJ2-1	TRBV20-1	CSARDSSGSYSYNEQFF
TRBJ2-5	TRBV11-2	CASSSPTLAGVGETQYF
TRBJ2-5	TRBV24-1	CATSDLAAQETQYF
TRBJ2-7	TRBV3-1	CASSQDPAGDEQYF
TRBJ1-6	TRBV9	CASSVATGLENNSPLHF
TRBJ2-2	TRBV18	CASSTYKGTGELFF
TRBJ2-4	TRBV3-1	CASSQGLAGGLAKNIQYF
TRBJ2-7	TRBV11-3	CASSIGTSGEGRSYEQYF
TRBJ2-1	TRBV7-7	CASSSLGLDDEQFF
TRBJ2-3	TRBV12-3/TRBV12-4	CASSFLAGVGTDTQYF
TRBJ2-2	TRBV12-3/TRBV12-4	CASSLTSGTDTGELFF
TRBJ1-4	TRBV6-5	CASSYGFRENEKLFF
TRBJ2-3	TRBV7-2	CASSLGLAGAAFTDTQYF
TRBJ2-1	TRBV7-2	CASSLTSGSSGNEQFF
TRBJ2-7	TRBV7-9	CASSLVVSSGSDEQYF
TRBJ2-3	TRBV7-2	CASFRGRRDSVFTDTQYF
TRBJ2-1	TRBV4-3	CASSQTSGSFGEQFF
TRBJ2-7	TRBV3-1	CASSQVLDPRYEQYF